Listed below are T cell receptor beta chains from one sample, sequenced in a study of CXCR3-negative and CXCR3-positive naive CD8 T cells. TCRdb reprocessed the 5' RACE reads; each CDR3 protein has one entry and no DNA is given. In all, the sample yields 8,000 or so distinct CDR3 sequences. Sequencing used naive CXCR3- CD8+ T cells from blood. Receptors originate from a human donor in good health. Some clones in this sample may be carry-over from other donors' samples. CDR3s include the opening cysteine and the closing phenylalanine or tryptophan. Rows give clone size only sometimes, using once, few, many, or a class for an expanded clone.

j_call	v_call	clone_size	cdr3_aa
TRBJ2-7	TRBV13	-	CASSLGVAELSYEQYF
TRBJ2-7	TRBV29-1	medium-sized	CSVVLTGDYEQYF
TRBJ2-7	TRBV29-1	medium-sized	CSVEAARGGSYEQYF
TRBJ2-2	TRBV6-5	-	CASSYSGGSDGELFF
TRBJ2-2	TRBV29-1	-	CSVRAVANTGELFF
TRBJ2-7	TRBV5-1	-	CASSLSLAGGPSYEQYF
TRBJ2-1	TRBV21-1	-	CAKLLLQDNEQFF
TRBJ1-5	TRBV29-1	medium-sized	CSVVLDRENQPQHF
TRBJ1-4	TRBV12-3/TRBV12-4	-	CASRTESNEKLFF
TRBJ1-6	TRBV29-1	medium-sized	CSLQQDNNSPLHF
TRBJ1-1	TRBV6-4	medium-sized	CASSDPVFRGTEAFF
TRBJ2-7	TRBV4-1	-	CASSLIAGGGYEQYF
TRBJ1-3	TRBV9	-	CASSESGPGNTIYF
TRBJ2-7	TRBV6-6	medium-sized	CASSYSTGEVYEQYF
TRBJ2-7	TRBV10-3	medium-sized	CAISETNQEYYEQYF
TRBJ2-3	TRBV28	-	CASTLGQGGTDTQYF
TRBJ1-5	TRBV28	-	CASSLPGTGDNQPQHF
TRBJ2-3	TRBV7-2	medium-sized	CASSTIQGESATDTQYF
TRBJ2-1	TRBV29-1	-	CSGLGTGTDNEQFF
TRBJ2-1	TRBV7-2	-	CASSGSGGAIYNEQFF
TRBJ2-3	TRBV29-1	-	CSGSLAFGTDTQYF
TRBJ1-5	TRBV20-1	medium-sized	CSAEGALAGLGNQPQHF
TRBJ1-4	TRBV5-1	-	CASSLEEKLFF
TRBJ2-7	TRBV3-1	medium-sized	CASSELAPSYEQYF
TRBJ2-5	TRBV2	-	CASTKTGTPSFFAQYF
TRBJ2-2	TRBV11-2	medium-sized	CASSPRTGELFF
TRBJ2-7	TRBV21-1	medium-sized	CASRRGNEQYF
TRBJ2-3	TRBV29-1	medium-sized	CSVEDSLAGTDTQYF
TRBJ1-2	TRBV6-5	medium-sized	CASSYGTGTSYGYTF
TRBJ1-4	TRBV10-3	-	CAISADRDSRASNEKLFF
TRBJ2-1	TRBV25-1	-	CASSEGAQNPFF
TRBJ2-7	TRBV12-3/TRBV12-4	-	CASSFGGEYYEQYF
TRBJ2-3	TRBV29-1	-	CSILGLAGTDTQYF
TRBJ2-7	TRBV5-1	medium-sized	CASSSLAATDYEQYF
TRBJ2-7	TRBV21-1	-	CASSKTSRSSYEQYF
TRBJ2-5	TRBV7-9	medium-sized	CASTVLGLVAEETQYF
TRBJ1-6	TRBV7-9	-	CASSPKGVSYNSPLHF
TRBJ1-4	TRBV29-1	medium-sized	CSVEDQDGGFNEKLFF
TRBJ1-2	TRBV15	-	CATSSRDHLDRANYGYTF
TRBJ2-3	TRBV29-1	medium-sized	CSVSGPGDTQYF
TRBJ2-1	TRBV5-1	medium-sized	CASSLVGGSYNEQFF
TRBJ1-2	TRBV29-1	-	CSVLGLEGYTF
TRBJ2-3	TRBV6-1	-	CASSEALAGRYTQYF
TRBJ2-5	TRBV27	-	CASSLYWEAPKETQYF
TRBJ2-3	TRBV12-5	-	CASRTDTDTQYF
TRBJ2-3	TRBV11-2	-	CASSFSPSGGPTDTQYF
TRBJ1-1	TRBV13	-	CASSLRQNTEAFF
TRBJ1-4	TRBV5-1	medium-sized	CASSLSTGYEKLFF
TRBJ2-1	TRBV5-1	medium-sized	CASSLSLFGSSYNEQFF